Sequencing of this T cell receptor beta chain was carried out in a study of blood T cell repertoires in COVID-19. Study-wide context: Sites across the United States, Italy and Spain contributed samples from acute and convalescent COVID-19. T cells, B-cell-depleted T cells, or PBMCs provided the cDNA or gDNA that served as material.

In the source study's methods: Amplified reference gene primers provided the basis for estimating nucleated cell counts. Method: immunoSEQ multiplex PCR; TCRdb's copy keeps in-frame clones and lacks some. V and J calls and clone size are given by that table; D and trimming were obtained from the DNA. The sample lists over 250,000 clones; roughly 90% were seen once. The CDR3 is 15 residues long. V was pared by 4 bases and J by 2 bases, with 3 bases of the junction left unmatched. CDR1 MNHEY and CDR2 SMNVEV come from the germline V gene (reference sequence). This chain links TRBV27 with TRBJ1-3; 9 bases map to TRBD1. The sequencing input was peripheral blood. The sequence derives from a man aged 50-60 years with acute or convalescent COVID-19. CDR3 sequence: CASSYRQGAGNTIYF. The CDR3, as DNA: TGTGCCAGCAGTTACCGACAGGGGGCTGGAAACACCATATATTTT.